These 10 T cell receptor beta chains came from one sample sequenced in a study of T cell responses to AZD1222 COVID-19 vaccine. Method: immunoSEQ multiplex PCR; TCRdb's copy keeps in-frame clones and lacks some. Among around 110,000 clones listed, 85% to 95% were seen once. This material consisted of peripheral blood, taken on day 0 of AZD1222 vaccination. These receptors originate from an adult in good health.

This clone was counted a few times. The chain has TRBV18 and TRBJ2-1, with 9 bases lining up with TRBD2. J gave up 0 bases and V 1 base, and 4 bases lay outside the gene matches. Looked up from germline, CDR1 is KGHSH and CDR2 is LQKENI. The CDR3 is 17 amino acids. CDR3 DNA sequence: TGTGCCAGCTCACCACTTTATAGCGGGAGCTCCTACAATGAGCAGTTCTTC. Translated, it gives CASSPLYSGSSYNEQFF. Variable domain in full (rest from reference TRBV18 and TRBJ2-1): NAGVMQNPRHLVRRRGQEARLRCSPMKGHSHVYWYRQLPEEGLKFMVYLQKENIIDESGMPKERFSAEFPKEGPSILRIQQVVRGDSAAYFCASSPLYSGSSYNEQFFGPGTRLTVL.

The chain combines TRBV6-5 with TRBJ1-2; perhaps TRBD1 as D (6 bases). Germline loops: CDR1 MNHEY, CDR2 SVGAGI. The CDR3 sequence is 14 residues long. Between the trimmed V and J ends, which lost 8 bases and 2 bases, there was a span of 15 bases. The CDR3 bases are TGTGCCAGCGACAGGCGGTTTTCCAACTATGGCTACACCTTC. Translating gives CASDRRFSNYGYTF.

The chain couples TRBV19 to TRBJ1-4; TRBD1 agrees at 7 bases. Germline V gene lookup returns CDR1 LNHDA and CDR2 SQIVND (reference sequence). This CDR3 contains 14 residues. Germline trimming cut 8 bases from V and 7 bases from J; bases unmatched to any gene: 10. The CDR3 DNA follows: TGTGCCAGTGAAAAGAGTTGGACAGGTGAAAAACTGTTTTTT. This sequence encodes CASEKSWTGEKLFF.

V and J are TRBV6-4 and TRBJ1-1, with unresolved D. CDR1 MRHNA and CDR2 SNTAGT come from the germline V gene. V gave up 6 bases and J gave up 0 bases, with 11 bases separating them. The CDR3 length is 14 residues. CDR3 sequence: CASRYGSMNTEAFF. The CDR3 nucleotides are TGTGCCAGCAGATACGGTTCCATGAACACTGAAGCTTTCTTT.

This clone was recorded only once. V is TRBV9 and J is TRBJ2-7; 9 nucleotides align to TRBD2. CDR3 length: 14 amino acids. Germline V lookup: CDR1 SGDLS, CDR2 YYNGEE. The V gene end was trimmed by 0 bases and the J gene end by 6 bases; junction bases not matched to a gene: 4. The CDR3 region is CASSVVAGVSEQYF. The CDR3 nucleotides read TGTGCCAGCAGCGTAGTAGCGGGAGTTAGCGAGCAGTACTTC.

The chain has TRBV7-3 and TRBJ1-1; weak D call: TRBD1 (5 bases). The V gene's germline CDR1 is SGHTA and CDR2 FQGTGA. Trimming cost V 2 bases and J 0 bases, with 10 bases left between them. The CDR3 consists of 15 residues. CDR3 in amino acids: CASSLGTALNTEAFF. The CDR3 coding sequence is TGTGCCAGCAGCTTAGGGACGGCTTTGAACACTGAAGCTTTCTTT.

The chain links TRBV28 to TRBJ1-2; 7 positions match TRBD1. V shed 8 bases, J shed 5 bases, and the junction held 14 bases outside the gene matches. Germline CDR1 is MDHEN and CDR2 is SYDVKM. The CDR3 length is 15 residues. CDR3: CASGPSTGSRYGYTF. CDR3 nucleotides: TGTGCCAGCGGGCCCTCGACAGGGAGTAGGTATGGCTACACCTTC.

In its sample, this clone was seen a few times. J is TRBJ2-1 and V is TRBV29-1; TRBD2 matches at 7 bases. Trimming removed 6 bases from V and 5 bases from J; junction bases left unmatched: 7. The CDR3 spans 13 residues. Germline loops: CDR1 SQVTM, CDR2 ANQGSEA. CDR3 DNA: TGCAGCGTAAGGACTAGTCTTAACAATGAGCAGTTCTTC. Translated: CSVRTSLNNEQFF.

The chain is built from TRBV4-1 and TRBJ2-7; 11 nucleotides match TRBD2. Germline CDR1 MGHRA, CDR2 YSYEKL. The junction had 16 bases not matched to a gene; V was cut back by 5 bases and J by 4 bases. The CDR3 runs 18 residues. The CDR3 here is CASSSSWGYSGRGYEQYF. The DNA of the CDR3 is TGCGCCAGCAGCTCAAGTTGGGGATATAGCGGGAGGGGTTACGAGCAGTACTTC.

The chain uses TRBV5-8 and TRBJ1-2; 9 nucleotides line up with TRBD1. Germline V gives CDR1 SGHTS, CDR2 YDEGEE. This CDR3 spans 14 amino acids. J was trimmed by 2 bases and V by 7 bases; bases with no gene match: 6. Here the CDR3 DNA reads TGTGCCAGCTACCGTGGACAGGGGAACTATGGCTACACCTTC. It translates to CASYRGQGNYGYTF.